This TCR beta chain is from a study of cytomegalovirus exposure and HLA in healthy donors. Primers for the PCR totalled 60 Vbeta and 13 Jbeta. Measured with immunoSEQ multiplex PCR; TCRdb has only the in-frame clones, and not every one. The data show roughly 250,000 clones, 80% seen once. The material sequenced was PBMCs. The clonotype originates from a girl under 10 years old in good health and CMV-seronegative.

CDR3: CASSIGVNQPQHF. The CDR3 coding sequence is TGTGCCAGTAGTATCGGGGTGAATCAGCCCCAGCATTTT. The genes are TRBV19 and TRBJ1-5; no clear D. Germline V CDR1 and CDR2: LNHDA, SQIVND (reference sequence). The CDR3 runs 13 residues. The V and J ends lost 3 bases and 4 bases respectively, with 7 bases between them.